The count of the clone carrying this TCR beta chain is one. The protocol was immunoSEQ multiplex PCR, while the TCRdb copy is restricted to in-frame clones and leaves out a portion. The data contain 400,000 to 600,000 clones, 90% to 97% of them singletons. This sample stems from a study of shared clonotypes between healthy human individuals. With V trimmed by 6 bases and J by 3 bases, 9 bases remained unmatched. The CDR3 loop spans 16 amino acids. In germline, CDR1 is MDHEN, CDR2 SYDVKM. This TCR came from a woman aged 25 to 39 in good health. V gene TRBV28 combines with J gene TRBJ2-2; the match to TRBD2 covers 8 bases. The sample was naive CD4+ T cells sorted from blood. Subset described: CD45RA+ positively selected. The CDR3 bases are TGTGCCAGCAGGGTTAGCGGGATTTATTACACCGGGGAGCTGTTTTTT. It encodes CASRVSGIYYTGELFF.